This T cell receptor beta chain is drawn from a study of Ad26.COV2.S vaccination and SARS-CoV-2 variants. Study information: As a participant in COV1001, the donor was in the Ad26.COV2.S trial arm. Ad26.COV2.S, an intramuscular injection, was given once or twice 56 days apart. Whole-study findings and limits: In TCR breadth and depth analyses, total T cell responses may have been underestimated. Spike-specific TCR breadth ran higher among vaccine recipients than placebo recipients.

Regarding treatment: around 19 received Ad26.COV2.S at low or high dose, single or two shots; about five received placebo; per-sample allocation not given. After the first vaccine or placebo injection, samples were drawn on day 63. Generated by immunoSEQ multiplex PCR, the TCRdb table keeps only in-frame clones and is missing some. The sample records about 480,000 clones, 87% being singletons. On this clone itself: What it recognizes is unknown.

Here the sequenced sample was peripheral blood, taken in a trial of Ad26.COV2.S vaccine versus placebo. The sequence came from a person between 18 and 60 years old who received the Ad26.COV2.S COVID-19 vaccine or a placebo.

CDR3 sequence reads: CAIKAPAGPGELFF. The CDR3 DNA reads TGTGCCATCAAAGCCCCGGCGGGCCCCGGGGAGCTGTTTTTT. The V call is TRBV10-3, the J call TRBJ2-2; D might be TRBD2 (5 bases). The CDR3 runs to 14 residues. Trimming removed 7 bases from V and 6 bases from J, with 15 bases in between. The germline gives CDR1 ENHRY, CDR2 SYGVKD.